The 16 T cell receptor beta chains reported below all come from one sample, sequenced in a study of blood T cell repertoires in COVID-19. This table comes from immunoSEQ multiplex PCR, and its TCRdb copy is limited to in-frame clones, with some not included. The profile shows under 300,000 clones, about 90% of them singletons. The sample was peripheral blood. These receptors originate from a woman in her 40s with acute or convalescent COVID-19.

This sequence joins TRBV19 and TRBJ1-2; perhaps TRBD1 as D (5 bases). This CDR3 has 14 residues. Germline V CDR1 and CDR2: LNHDA, SQIVND (reference sequence). Trimming stripped 8 bases from V and 0 bases from J, with 13 bases between. The CDR3 bases are TGTGCCAGTCTTCAGGGTCCATCTAACTATGGCTACACCTTC. Residues: CASLQGPSNYGYTF. Based on the CDR3 plus reference TRBV19 and TRBJ1-2, the full variable domain is DGGITQSPKYLFRKEGQNVTLSCEQNLNHDAMYWYRQDPGQGLRLIYYSQIVNDFQKGDIAEGYSVSREKKESFPLTVTSAQKNPTAFYLCASLQGPSNYGYTFGSGTRLTVV.

The chain has TRBV4-2 and TRBJ2-3; the D gene is possibly TRBD1 (5 bases). The CDR3 spans 15 residues. Between the trimmed V and J ends, which lost 4 bases and 2 bases, there was a span of 13 bases. Germline CDR1 and CDR2: LGHNA and YNFKEQ. Here the CDR3 reads CASSPGVGVTDTQYF. The CDR3 DNA reads TGTGCCAGCAGCCCAGGAGTAGGGGTCACAGATACGCAGTATTTT.

This chain uses TRBV12-5 with TRBJ2-5; D may be TRBD1 (6 bases). The CDR3 extends over 14 amino acids. The germline gives CDR1 LGHNT, CDR2 FRNRAP. V lost 4 bases, J lost 4 bases, and 13 bases lay in between. Here the CDR3 reads CASGSLDRSETQYF. The CDR3 DNA reads as TGTGCTAGTGGTTCCCTCGACAGGTCAGAGACCCAGTACTTC.

The CDR3 nucleotides are TGTGCCAGCTATAGCGTTACGTTTCCGAGCTCCTATAATTCACCCCTCCACTTT. It yields the protein CASYSVTFPSSYNSPLHF. V is TRBV7-9 and J is TRBJ1-6; D gene ambiguous. The germline gives CDR1 SEHNR, CDR2 FQNEAQ (reference sequence). The CDR3 totals 18 residues. The germline V and J ends were trimmed by 8 bases and 0 bases, with 20 bases remaining between them.

The J gene is TRBJ1-2, the V gene TRBV25-1; D unclear. This CDR3 comprises 16 residues. The V and J ends lost 0 bases and 2 bases respectively, with 13 bases between them. The germline V gene encodes CDR1 MGHDK and CDR2 SYGVNS. CDR3 in amino acids: CASSEYWEGQNYGYTF. CDR3 nucleotide sequence: TGTGCCAGCAGTGAATATTGGGAGGGTCAAAACTATGGCTACACCTTC.

This sequence joins TRBV6-6 and TRBJ1-2, with a tentative D call TRBD1 (6 bases). CDR3 size: 15 residues. Germline lookup yields CDR1 MNHNY and CDR2 SVGAGI (reference sequence). Trimming stripped 4 bases from V and 6 bases from J, with 18 bases between. CDR3: CASSSFRTAKDGYTF. In nucleotides, the CDR3 is TGTGCCAGCAGTTCCTTTAGGACAGCTAAAGATGGCTACACCTTC.

V gene TRBV4-1 combines with J gene TRBJ2-7, with a weak D call TRBD1 (5 bases). The CDR3 runs to 15 residues. Trimming cost V 2 bases and J 5 bases, with 16 bases left between them. The germline V gene encodes CDR1 MGHRA and CDR2 YSYEKL. CDR3 bases: TGCGCCAGCAGCCAACGTTGGCCCACAGGCGACGAGCAGTACGTC. The encoded protein is CASSQRWPTGDEQYV.

This chain uses TRBV5-4 with TRBJ1-1; unclear D gene. Germline V lookup: CDR1 SGHNT, CDR2 YYREEE (reference sequence). The CDR3 is 14 amino acids. Deletions cut 4 bases from V and 5 bases from J, with 15 bases between. In DNA, the CDR3 is TGTGCCAGCAGCCCCGGGCGAGGGAGGACTGAAGCTTTCTTT. Encoded protein: CASSPGRGRTEAFF.

This chain joins TRBV19 and TRBJ1-2; 8 bases agree with TRBD1. Trimming at V came to 3 bases and at J to 8 bases, leaving 11 bases not matched to a gene. Germline V gene lookup returns CDR1 LNHDA and CDR2 SQIVND (reference sequence). CDR3 length: 15 amino acids. CDR3 nucleotide sequence: TGTGCCAGTAGTATCCCTCGGCAGGGGGCCAAAGGCTACACCTTC. Translated: CASSIPRQGAKGYTF.

The chain uses TRBV6-6 and TRBJ1-2; 9 bases match TRBD1. This CDR3 is 13 amino acids long. Trimming took 6 bases from V and 8 from J; bases not matched to a gene: 7. CDR1 is MNHNY and CDR2 is SVGAGI in the germline V gene (reference sequence). The CDR3 sequence: CASRLDRGNGYTF. For the CDR3, the DNA is TGTGCCAGCAGACTCGACAGGGGGAACGGCTACACCTTC.

The chain uses TRBV12-5 and TRBJ1-2; D is undetermined. This CDR3 has 13 residues. V was cut by 4 bases and J by 2 bases, with 8 bases left in between. Germline V lookup: CDR1 LGHNT, CDR2 FRNRAP. DNA of the CDR3: TGTGCTAGTGGTTCGGGAGTCAACTATGGCTACACCTTC. Translation: CASGSGVNYGYTF.

The CDR3 loop reads CASRTGGGNQPQHF. The CDR3 DNA reads TGTGCCAGCCGGACAGGGGGCGGCAATCAGCCCCAGCATTTT. The chain joins TRBV6-5 to TRBJ1-5; TRBD1 aligns across 11 bases. The trim removed 8 bases at V and 2 bases at J, leaving 2 bases unmatched. Per germline, CDR1 MNHEY and CDR2 SVGAGI. The CDR3 extends over 14 amino acids.

Sample share makes this clone large. This rearrangement joins TRBV6-5 to TRBJ1-4; possibly TRBD1 for D (6 bases). CDR1 and CDR2 from the germline V gene are MNHEY and SVGAGI. V was trimmed by 2 bases and J by 7 bases, leaving 14 bases between them. The CDR3 runs to 15 residues. The CDR3 DNA reads TGTGCCAGCAGTTACAGTGCAGGGGAGGGTGAAAAACTGTTTTTT. Its protein is CASSYSAGEGEKLFF.

The chain carries TRBV7-2 and TRBJ2-7, with 11 bases matching TRBD2. There are 15 residues in the CDR3. J lost 2 bases, V lost 3 bases, and 3 bases had no gene match. From germline, CDR1 is SGHTA and CDR2 FQGNSA. The CDR3 here is CASSFHSGGAYEQYV. Here the CDR3 DNA reads TGTGCCAGCAGCTTCCATAGCGGGGGGGCCTACGAGCAGTACGTC.

J is TRBJ2-1 and V is TRBV9, with D tentatively TRBD2 (7 bases). With 0 bases removed from V and 7 bases from J, the gap between germline ends came to 14 bases. The CDR3 covers 15 residues. Germline V lookup: CDR1 SGDLS, CDR2 YYNGEE. The CDR3 protein is CASSVGGGALNEQFF. CDR3 DNA: TGTGCCAGCAGCGTAGGAGGGGGGGCCTTAAATGAGCAGTTCTTC. The variable domain in full, completed from reference TRBV9 and TRBJ2-1, reads DSGVTQTPKHLITATGQRVTLRCSPRSGDLSVYWYQQSLDQGLQFLIQYYNGEERAKGNILERFSAQQFPDLHSELNLSSLELGDSALYFCASSVGGGALNEQFFGPGTRLTVL.

This clone was recorded only once. The rearrangement uses TRBV7-3 and TRBJ2-3; perhaps TRBD2 as D (6 bases). The CDR3 runs 15 residues. Germline lookup yields CDR1 SGHTA and CDR2 FQGTGA. V lost 2 bases and J lost 6, with 15 bases in between. The CDR3: CASSLGRLEDDTQYF. Written as DNA, the CDR3 is TGTGCCAGCAGCTTAGGGCGACTAGAGGACGATACGCAGTATTTT. Full variable domain (remainder filled in from reference TRBV7-3 and TRBJ2-3): GAGVSQTPSNKVTEKGKYVELRCDPISGHTALYWYRQSLGQGPEFLIYFQGTGAADDSGLPNDRFFAVRPEGSVSTLKIQRTERGDSAVYLCASSLGRLEDDTQYFGPGTRLTVL.